This T cell receptor beta chain was sequenced for a study of blood T cell repertoires in COVID-19. The table came from immunoSEQ multiplex PCR; TCRdb's copy has only in-frame clones and leaves some out. The data show 130,000 to 150,000 clones, about nine tenths seen once. The trim removed 0 bases at V and 0 bases at J, leaving 0 bases unmatched. CDR3 length: 17 residues. In germline, CDR1 is SGHVS, CDR2 FNYEAQ. This sequence originates from a woman between 50 and 59 years old with acute or convalescent COVID-19. The sample consisted of peripheral blood. The chain recombines TRBV7-6 with TRBJ2-1; 12 nucleotides line up with TRBD2. This CDR3 is CASSLATSGSSYNEQFF. CDR3 nucleotide sequence: TGTGCCAGCAGCTTAGCGACTAGCGGGAGCTCCTACAATGAGCAGTTCTTC.